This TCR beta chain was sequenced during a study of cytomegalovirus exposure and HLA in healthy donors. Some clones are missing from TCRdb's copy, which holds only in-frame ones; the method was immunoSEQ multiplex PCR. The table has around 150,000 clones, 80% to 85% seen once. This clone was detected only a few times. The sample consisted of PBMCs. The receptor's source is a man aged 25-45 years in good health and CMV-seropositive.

The CDR3 bases are TGTGCCAGCAGCACTACTCGCGGGAGCCCAGATACGCAGTATTTT. This sequence encodes CASSTTRGSPDTQYF. The V call is TRBV9, the J call TRBJ2-3; 7 bases are shared with TRBD2. J was trimmed by 4 bases and V by 4 bases; bases with no gene match: 9. CDR3 size: 15 residues. CDR1 SGDLS and CDR2 YYNGEE come from the germline V gene.